Given below is one T cell receptor (beta chain) in context. The sample comes from a study of cytomegalovirus exposure and HLA in healthy donors. 60 Vbeta and 13 Jbeta primers were used in PCR. Method: immunoSEQ multiplex PCR; TCRdb's copy keeps in-frame clones and lacks some. The data show about 82,000 clones, with 78% seen just once and around 5.8% held by the top ten. Losses at the gene ends were 3 bases for V and 6 bases for J; bases not matched to a gene: 1. CDR1 and CDR2 (germline): SGHTA, FQGTGA. The CDR3 is made up of 14 amino acids. The sample consisted of PBMCs. The sequence came from a male donor in good health and CMV-seropositive. The V and J genes are TRBV7-3 and TRBJ2-1; the match to TRBD2 covers 11 bases. CDR3 DNA: TGTGCCAGCAGCTTTAGCGGGGGGGGCAATGAGCAGTTCTTC. Protein: CASSFSGGGNEQFF.